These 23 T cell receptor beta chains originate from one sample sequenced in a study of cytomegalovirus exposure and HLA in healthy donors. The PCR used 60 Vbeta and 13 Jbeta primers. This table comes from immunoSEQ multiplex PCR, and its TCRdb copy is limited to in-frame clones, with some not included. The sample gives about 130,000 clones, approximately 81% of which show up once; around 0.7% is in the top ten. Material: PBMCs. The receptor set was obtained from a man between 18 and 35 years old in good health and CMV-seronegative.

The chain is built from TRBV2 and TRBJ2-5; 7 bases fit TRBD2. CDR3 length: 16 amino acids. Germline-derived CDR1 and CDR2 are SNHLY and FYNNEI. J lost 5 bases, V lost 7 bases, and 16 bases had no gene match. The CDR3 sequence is CASTEAAGTIRETQYF. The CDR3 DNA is TGTGCCAGCACGGAGGCGGCGGGGACTATCAGGGAGACCCAGTACTTC.

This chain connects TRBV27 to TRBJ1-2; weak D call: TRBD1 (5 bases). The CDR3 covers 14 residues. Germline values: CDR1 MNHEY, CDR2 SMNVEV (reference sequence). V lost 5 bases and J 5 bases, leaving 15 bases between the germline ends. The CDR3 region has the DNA TGTGCCAGCAGTCCGTCAAGAAGACAGTATGGCTACACCTTC. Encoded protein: CASSPSRRQYGYTF.

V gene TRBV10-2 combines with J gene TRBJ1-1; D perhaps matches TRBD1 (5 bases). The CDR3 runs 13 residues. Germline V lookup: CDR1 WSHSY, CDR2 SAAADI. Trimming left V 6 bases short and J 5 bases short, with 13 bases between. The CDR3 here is CASSPQGGTEAFF. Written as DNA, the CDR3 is TGCGCCAGCAGCCCCCAGGGAGGGACTGAAGCTTTCTTT.

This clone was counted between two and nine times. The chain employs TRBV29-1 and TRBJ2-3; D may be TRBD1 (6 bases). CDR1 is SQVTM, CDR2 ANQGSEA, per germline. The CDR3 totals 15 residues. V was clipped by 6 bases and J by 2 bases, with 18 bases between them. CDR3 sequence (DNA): TGCAGCGTAGGAACGGACAGCCTTACCACAGATACGCAGTATTTT. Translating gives CSVGTDSLTTDTQYF.

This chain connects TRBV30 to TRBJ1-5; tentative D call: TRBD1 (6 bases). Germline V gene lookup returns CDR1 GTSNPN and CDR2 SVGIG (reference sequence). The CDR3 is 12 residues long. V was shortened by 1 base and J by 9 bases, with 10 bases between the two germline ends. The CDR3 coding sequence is TGTGCCTGGAGTGCCAGGGGTTGGCCCCAGCATTTT. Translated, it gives CAWSARGWPQHF.

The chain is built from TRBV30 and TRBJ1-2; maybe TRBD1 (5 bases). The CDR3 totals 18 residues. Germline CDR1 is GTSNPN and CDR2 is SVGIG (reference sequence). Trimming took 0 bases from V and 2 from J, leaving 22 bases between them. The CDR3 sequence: CAWSVSGFSRVLNYGYTF. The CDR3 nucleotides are TGTGCCTGGAGTGTAAGCGGGTTTAGCAGGGTCCTAAACTATGGCTACACCTTC.

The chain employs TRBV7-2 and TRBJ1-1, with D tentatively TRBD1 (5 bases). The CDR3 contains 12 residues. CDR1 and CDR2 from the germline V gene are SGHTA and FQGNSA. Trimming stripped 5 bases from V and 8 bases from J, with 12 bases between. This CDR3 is CASSRVTAEAFF. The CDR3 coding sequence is TGTGCCAGCAGCCGGGTGACAGCCGAAGCTTTCTTT. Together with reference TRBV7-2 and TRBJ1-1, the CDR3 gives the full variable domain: GAGVSQSPSNKVTEKGKDVELRCDPISGHTALYWYRQSLGQGLEFLIYFQGNSAPDKSGLPSDRFSAERTGGSVSTLTIQRTQQEDSAVYLCASSRVTAEAFFGQGTRLTVV.

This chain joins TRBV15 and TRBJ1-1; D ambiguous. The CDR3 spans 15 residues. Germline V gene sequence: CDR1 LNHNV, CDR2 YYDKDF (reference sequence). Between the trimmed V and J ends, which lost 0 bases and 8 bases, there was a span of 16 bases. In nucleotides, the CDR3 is TGTGCCACCAGCAGAGACTACCAGGTCCCGAACGAAGCTTTCTTT. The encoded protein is CATSRDYQVPNEAFF.

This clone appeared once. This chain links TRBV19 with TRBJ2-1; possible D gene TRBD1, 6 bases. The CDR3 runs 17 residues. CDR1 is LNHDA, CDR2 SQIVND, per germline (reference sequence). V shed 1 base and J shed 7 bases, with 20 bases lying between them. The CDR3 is CASSIAMGRGPQNEQFF. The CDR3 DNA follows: TGTGCCAGTAGTATAGCCATGGGCAGGGGTCCGCAGAATGAGCAGTTCTTC.

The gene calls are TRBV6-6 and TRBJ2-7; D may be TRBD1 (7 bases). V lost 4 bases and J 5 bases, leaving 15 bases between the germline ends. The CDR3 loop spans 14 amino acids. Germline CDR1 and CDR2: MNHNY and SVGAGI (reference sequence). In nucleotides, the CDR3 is TGTGCCAGCAGTTCCGACAGGGAGGCGGACGAGCAGTACTTC. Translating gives CASSSDREADEQYF.

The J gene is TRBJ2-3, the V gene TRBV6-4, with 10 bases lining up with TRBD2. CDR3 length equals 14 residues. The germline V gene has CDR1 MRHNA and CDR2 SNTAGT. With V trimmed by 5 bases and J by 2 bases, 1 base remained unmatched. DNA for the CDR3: TGTGCCAGCAGTAGCGGGGGGGCCACAGATACGCAGTATTTT. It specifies CASSSGGATDTQYF.

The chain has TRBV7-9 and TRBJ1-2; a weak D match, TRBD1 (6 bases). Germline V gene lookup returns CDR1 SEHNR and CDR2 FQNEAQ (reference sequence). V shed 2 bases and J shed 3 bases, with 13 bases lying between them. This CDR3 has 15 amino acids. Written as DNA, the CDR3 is TGTGCCAGCAGCTTATCCAGGGGTTGGGACTATGGCTACACCTTC. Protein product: CASSLSRGWDYGYTF.

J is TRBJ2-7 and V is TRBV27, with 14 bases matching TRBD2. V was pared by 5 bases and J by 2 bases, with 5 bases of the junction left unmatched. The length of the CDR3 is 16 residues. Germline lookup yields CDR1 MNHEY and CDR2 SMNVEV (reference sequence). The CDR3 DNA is TGTGCCAGCAGTCACAGGGGACTAGCGGGGGCCTACGAGCAGTACTTC. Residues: CASSHRGLAGAYEQYF.

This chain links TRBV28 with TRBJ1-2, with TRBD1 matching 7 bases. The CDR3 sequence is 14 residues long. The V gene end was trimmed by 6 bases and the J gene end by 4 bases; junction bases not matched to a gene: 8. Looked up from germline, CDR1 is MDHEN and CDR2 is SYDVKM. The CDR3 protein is CASSEGQSPYGYTF. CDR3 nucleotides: TGTGCCAGCAGCGAGGGACAGAGTCCCTATGGCTACACCTTC.

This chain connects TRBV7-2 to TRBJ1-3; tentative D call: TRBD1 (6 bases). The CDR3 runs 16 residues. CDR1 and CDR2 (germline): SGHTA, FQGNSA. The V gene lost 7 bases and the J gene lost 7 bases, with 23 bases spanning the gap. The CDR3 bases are TGTGCCAGCACCAAATATTTTGGGGACAACTCTAACACCATATATTTT. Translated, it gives CASTKYFGDNSNTIYF.

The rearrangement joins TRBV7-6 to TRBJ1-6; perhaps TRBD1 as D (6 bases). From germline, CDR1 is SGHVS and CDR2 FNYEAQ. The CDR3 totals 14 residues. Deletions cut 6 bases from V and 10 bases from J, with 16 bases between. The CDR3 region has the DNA TGTGCCAGCAGACAGGCACTACAGGGCTCACCCCTCCACTTT. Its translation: CASRQALQGSPLHF.

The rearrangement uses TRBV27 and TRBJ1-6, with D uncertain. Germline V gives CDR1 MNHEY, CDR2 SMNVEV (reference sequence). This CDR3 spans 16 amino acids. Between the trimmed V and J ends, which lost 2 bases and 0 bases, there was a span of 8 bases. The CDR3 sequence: CASSLIPSSYNSPLHF. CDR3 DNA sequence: TGTGCCAGCAGTTTAATCCCGAGCTCCTATAATTCACCCCTCCACTTT.

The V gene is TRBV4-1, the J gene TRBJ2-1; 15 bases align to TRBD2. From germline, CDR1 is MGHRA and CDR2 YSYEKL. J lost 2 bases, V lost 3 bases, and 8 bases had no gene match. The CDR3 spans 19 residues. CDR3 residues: CASSHPGLAGGPTYNEQFF. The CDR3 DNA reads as TGCGCCAGCAGCCATCCTGGACTAGCGGGGGGGCCCACCTACAATGAGCAGTTCTTC.

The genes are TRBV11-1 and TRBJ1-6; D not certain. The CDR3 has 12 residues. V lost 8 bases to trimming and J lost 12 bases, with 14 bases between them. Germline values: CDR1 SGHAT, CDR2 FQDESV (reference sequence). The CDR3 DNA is TGTGCCAGCTCCCCCTCGGGAAGACCCCTCCACTTT. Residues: CASSPSGRPLHF.

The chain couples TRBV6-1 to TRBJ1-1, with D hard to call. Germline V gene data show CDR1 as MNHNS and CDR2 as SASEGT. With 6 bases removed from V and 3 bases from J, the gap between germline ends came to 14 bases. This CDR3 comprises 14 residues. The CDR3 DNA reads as TGTGCCAGCAGCTTGACCCATCGGGACACTGAAGCTTTCTTT. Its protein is CASSLTHRDTEAFF.

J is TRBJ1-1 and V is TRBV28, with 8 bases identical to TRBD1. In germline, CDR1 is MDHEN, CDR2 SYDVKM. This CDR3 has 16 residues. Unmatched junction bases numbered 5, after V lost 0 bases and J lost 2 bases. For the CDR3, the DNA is TGTGCCAGCAGTTTATGGGGGACAGGCGACAACACTGAAGCTTTCTTT. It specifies CASSLWGTGDNTEAFF. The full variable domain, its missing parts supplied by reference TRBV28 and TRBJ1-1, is DVKVTQSSRYLVKRTGEKVFLECVQDMDHENMFWYRQDPGLGLRLIYFSYDVKMKEKGDIPEGYSVSREKKERFSLILESASTNQTSMYLCASSLWGTGDNTEAFFGQGTRLTVV.

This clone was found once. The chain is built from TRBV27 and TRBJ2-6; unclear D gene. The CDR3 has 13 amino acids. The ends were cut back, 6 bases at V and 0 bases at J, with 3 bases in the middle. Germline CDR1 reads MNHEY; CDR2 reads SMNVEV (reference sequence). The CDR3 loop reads CASSLSGANVLTF. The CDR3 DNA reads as TGTGCCAGCAGCCTCTCTGGGGCCAACGTCCTGACTTTC.

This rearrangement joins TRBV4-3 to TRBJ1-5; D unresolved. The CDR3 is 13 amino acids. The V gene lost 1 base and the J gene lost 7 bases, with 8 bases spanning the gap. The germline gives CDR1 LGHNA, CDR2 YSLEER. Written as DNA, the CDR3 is TGCGCCAGCAGCCAAGGGGAGGGCCAGCCCCAGCATTTT. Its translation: CASSQGEGQPQHF.